This T cell receptor beta chain was captured in a study of CD8 T cells in ankylosing spondylitis. Regarding the study as a whole: Clones that were linked to disease were CD8+ and were relatively rare in peripheral blood. Eight or nine highly homologous variants formed a TCR beta motif that appeared characteristic of ankylosing spondylitis blood. Enrichment of disease-linked clones was reportedly significant in matched ankylosing spondylitis synovial fluid.

This clonotype was seen at least ten times. Its target is unknown. Using quantitative 5'-RACE with molecular barcodes, the authors made TCR beta libraries. One entry per CDR3 protein results from TCRdb running MiXCR on the 5' RACE reads. This sample has more than 400,000 distinct CDR3 sequences, with approximately 5% found just once. V shed 5 bases and J 6 bases; nucleotides not matched to a gene: 6. Germline loops: CDR1 SGHVS, CDR2 FNYEAQ. The CDR3 length is 15 residues. The chain is built from TRBV7-6 and TRBJ2-1; TRBD2 matches 11 bases. The receptor's source is a male donor with ankylosing spondylitis. Sequencing was performed on blood, either unsorted or a sorted T cell fraction (not recorded which). CDR3 in DNA: TGTGCCAGCAGCGTAACTAGCGGGAGCTTCAATGAGCAGTTCTTC. Protein sequence: CASSVTSGSFNEQFF.